A single sample is the source of the 30 T cell receptor beta chains below, sequenced in a study of CD8+ T cells in alopecia areata. Following extraction, RNA underwent reverse transcription to cDNA, which served as the sequencing template. Assay: immunoSEQ multiplex PCR; the TCRdb copy retains only in-frame clones and omits some. The table includes fewer than 150,000 clones, around 61% detected once. Sequencing used CD4+ T cells sorted from blood. The origin of the receptors is a human donor in good health.

DNA of the CDR3: TGTGCCAGCAGCCAAATGTCTACCCAGCAAGAGACCCAGTACTTC. Translated, it gives CASSQMSTQQETQYF. The V gene is TRBV14, the J gene TRBJ2-5, with D hard to call. Germline-derived CDR1 and CDR2 are SGHDN and FVKESK. The CDR3 totals 15 residues. V lost 2 bases to trimming and J lost 2 bases, with 12 bases between them.

This sequence joins TRBV7-2 and TRBJ2-7, with unresolved D. There are 13 residues in the CDR3. Trimming took off 4 bases at V and 2 bases at J, with 9 bases between the two ends. Germline V gives CDR1 SGHTA, CDR2 FQGNSA. CDR3 in DNA: TGTGCCAGCAGCTCCCGAACTACCTACGAGCAGTACTTC. As protein: CASSSRTTYEQYF.

The genes are TRBV30 and TRBJ1-2, with no clear D. Trimming pared 1 base from V and 3 bases from J, leaving 6 bases between. Germline CDR1 and CDR2: GTSNPN and SVGIG (reference sequence). This CDR3 comprises 12 residues. This chain's CDR3 is CAWSERHYGYTF. The DNA for the CDR3 is TGTGCCTGGAGTGAGAGACACTATGGCTACACCTTC.

This chain joins TRBV30 and TRBJ2-2, with D maybe TRBD1 (6 bases). V gave up 2 bases and J gave up 1 base, with 8 bases separating them. CDR3 length: 14 amino acids. The germline gives CDR1 GTSNPN, CDR2 SVGIG (reference sequence). In nucleotides, the CDR3 is TGTGCCTGGAGTCAGGGGCTGAACACCGGGGAGCTGTTTTTT. This codes for CAWSQGLNTGELFF.

J is TRBJ2-4 and V is TRBV27; TRBD1 is a possible D gene (8 bases). The V end was cut by 5 bases, the J end by 1 base, with 21 bases between. CDR3 size: 18 residues. CDR1 is MNHEY, CDR2 SMNVEV, per germline (reference sequence). In DNA form, the CDR3 reads TGTGCCAGCAGTCCACACCCCACAGGGGGGGCGGCCAAAAACATTCAGTACTTC. It codes for CASSPHPTGGAAKNIQYF.

The CDR3 protein is CASSVNGGEPQHF. For the CDR3, the DNA is TGTGCCAGCAGTGTGAATGGGGGGGAGCCCCAGCATTTT. The chain couples TRBV7-8 to TRBJ1-5, with D perhaps matching TRBD1 (5 bases). Per germline, CDR1 SGHVS and CDR2 FQNEAQ. V was pared by 6 bases and J by 8 bases, with 14 bases between. CDR3 length: 13 residues.

This clone appeared a few times. The J gene is TRBJ2-5, the V gene TRBV5-6; 9 bases are a match to TRBD2. Trimming took 1 base from V and 0 from J; bases not matched to a gene: 10. This CDR3 spans 18 amino acids. Germline CDR1 reads SGHDT; CDR2 reads YYEEEE. This CDR3 reads CASSLYRFASGDQETQYF. CDR3 bases: TGTGCCAGCAGCTTGTATCGATTTGCTAGCGGGGACCAAGAGACCCAGTACTTC. The whole variable domain, filled in from reference TRBV5-6 and TRBJ2-5, reads DAGVTQSPTHLIKTRGQQVTLRCSPKSGHDTVSWYQQALGQGPQFIFQYYEEEERQRGNFPDRFSGHQFPNYSSELNVNALLLGDSALYLCASSLYRFASGDQETQYFGPGTRLLVL.

This clone ranks as medium-sized (0.01 to 0.1%). This chain links TRBV16 with TRBJ1-6; possible D gene TRBD1, 5 bases. CDR3 size: 16 residues. Trimming removed 1 base from V and 7 bases from J, with 14 bases in between. CDR1 and CDR2 from the germline V gene are KGHSY and FQNENV. The CDR3 here is CASSQYRGQGNSPLHF. In nucleotides, the CDR3 is TGTGCCAGCAGCCAATATCGGGGCCAGGGAAATTCACCCCTCCACTTT.

The chain has TRBV29-1 and TRBJ2-3, with TRBD1 as a possible D gene (5 bases). CDR3 length: 17 residues. V was clipped by 6 bases and J by 2 bases, with 24 bases between them. The V gene's germline CDR1 is SQVTM and CDR2 ANQGSEA. This chain's CDR3 is CSVPIPPTGYPTDTQYF. In DNA, the CDR3 is TGCAGCGTCCCCATACCGCCTACAGGTTATCCCACAGATACGCAGTATTTT.

The V gene is TRBV20-1, the J gene TRBJ2-7; no clear D. CDR3 length: 11 amino acids. V was cut by 4 bases and J by 5 bases, with 9 bases left in between. In germline, CDR1 is DFQATT, CDR2 SNEGSKA (reference sequence). The chain's CDR3 is CSATRPNEQYF. The CDR3 DNA is TGCAGTGCTACCCGACCGAACGAGCAGTACTTC.

V gene TRBV29-1 combines with J gene TRBJ2-3; no reliable D call. CDR3 size: 12 residues. V was cut by 4 bases and J by 0 bases, with 5 bases left in between. CDR1 and CDR2 (germline): SQVTM, ANQGSEA. The CDR3, as DNA: TGCAGCGTTGTGGCTAGCACAGATACGCAGTATTTT. Protein product: CSVVASTDTQYF.

The DNA of the CDR3 is TGCGCCAGCAGCCTGGACAGGGGGGAGACCCAGTACTTC. Its translation is CASSLDRGETQYF. The rearrangement uses TRBV5-1 and TRBJ2-5; 10 nucleotides line up with TRBD1. The length of the CDR3 is 13 residues. The V gene end was trimmed by 4 bases and the J gene end by 5 bases; junction bases not matched to a gene: 2. Germline lookup yields CDR1 SGHRS and CDR2 YFSETQ.

This chain's CDR3 is CASSRGQANTGELFF. The CDR3 coding sequence is TGTGCCAGCAGTCGGGGACAGGCGAACACCGGGGAGCTGTTTTTT. The chain combines TRBV7-9 with TRBJ2-2; 8 positions match TRBD1. Germline CDR1 is SEHNR and CDR2 is FQNEAQ (reference sequence). This CDR3 is built from 15 residues. V shed 6 bases and J 0 bases; nucleotides not matched to a gene: 3.

This sequence joins TRBV28 and TRBJ2-7; D is possibly TRBD1 or TRBD2 (5 bases each). The V end was cut by 3 bases, the J end by 3 bases, with 9 bases between. The CDR3 has 13 amino acids. Germline V gives CDR1 MDHEN, CDR2 SYDVKM. The CDR3 spells CASSLGTFYEQYF. The CDR3 nucleotides read TGTGCCAGCAGTTTGGGGACCTTCTACGAGCAGTACTTC.

CDR3 protein: CASSELRVGGNQPQHF. The CDR3 bases are TGTGCCAGCAGTGAACTCAGGGTAGGGGGCAATCAGCCCCAGCATTTT. The chain recombines TRBV6-1 with TRBJ1-5; D perhaps matches TRBD1 (5 bases). This CDR3 contains 16 residues. Per germline, CDR1 MNHNS and CDR2 SASEGT. The ends were cut back, 2 bases at V and 2 bases at J, with 13 bases in the middle.

The chain employs TRBV5-1 and TRBJ1-2, with D possibly TRBD1 on 6 matching bases. Trimming shortened V by 0 bases and J by 4 bases, and 13 bases separated the two germline ends. Germline values: CDR1 SGHRS, CDR2 YFSETQ. The CDR3 has 15 residues. The CDR3 loop is CASSLDTGRSYGYTF. The CDR3 region has the DNA TGCGCCAGCAGCTTGGACACAGGGAGGAGCTATGGCTACACCTTC. Full variable domain (rest looked up from reference TRBV5-1 and TRBJ1-2): KAGVTQTPRYLIKTRGQQVTLSCSPISGHRSVSWYQQTPGQGLQFLFEYFSETQRNKGNFPGRFSGRQFSNSRSEMNVSTLELGDSALYLCASSLDTGRSYGYTFGSGTRLTVV.

The chain uses TRBV7-8 and TRBJ2-2; a possible D gene is TRBD1 (5 bases). This CDR3 region has 15 residues. Germline V gives CDR1 SGHVS, CDR2 FQNEAQ. V shed 5 bases and J shed 0 bases, with 10 bases lying between them. The CDR3 is CASSPRQSNTGELFF. CDR3 bases: TGTGCCAGCAGCCCAAGACAGTCGAACACCGGGGAGCTGTTTTTT. The full variable domain, with the rest looked up from reference TRBV7-8 and TRBJ2-2, is GAGVSQSPRYKVAKRGQDVALRCDPISGHVSLFWYQQALGQGPEFLTYFQNEAQLDKSGLPSDRFFAERPEGSVSTLKIQRTQQEDSAVYLCASSPRQSNTGELFFGEGSRLTVL.

The gene calls are TRBV19 and TRBJ2-5; D unclear. The CDR3 totals 15 residues. Germline CDR1 reads LNHDA; CDR2 reads SQIVND (reference sequence). V dropped 4 bases and J dropped 4 bases, with 16 bases sitting between them. The CDR3 coding sequence is TGTGCCAGTAGTAAGACCCTCCTCACCAGAGAGACCCAGTACTTC. It codes for CASSKTLLTRETQYF.

This chain connects TRBV14 to TRBJ1-6; possible D gene TRBD1, 6 bases. V was pared by 1 base and J by 9 bases, with 10 bases between. Germline V CDR1 and CDR2: SGHDN, FVKESK. The CDR3 extends over 14 amino acids. CDR3 protein: CASSQVQQGSPLHF. CDR3 sequence (DNA): TGTGCCAGCAGCCAAGTACAACAGGGTTCACCCCTCCACTTT.

The CDR3 sequence: CAWSVTLERTF. CDR3 nucleotide sequence: TGTGCCTGGAGTGTCACGTTGGAAAGAACCTTC. This chain connects TRBV30 to TRBJ1-2; D not certain. This CDR3 has 11 amino acids. Trimming took off 0 bases at V and 14 bases at J, with 13 bases between the two ends. Germline assignment: CDR1 GTSNPN and CDR2 SVGIG (reference sequence).

The chain has TRBV27 and TRBJ1-4; D gene uncertain. This CDR3 is built from 14 residues. Germline V gene data show CDR1 as MNHEY and CDR2 as SMNVEV (reference sequence). V was trimmed by 5 bases and J by 3 bases, leaving 10 bases between them. The CDR3 sequence: CASSRTRANEKLFF. DNA of the CDR3: TGTGCCAGCAGTCGGACGCGGGCTAATGAAAAACTGTTTTTT.

The chain couples TRBV18 to TRBJ1-1; TRBD1 matches at 10 bases. The J segment lost 5 bases and the V segment lost 5 bases, leaving 2 bases of the junction unmatched. Germline assignment: CDR1 KGHSH and CDR2 LQKENI. The CDR3 has 13 amino acids. DNA of the CDR3: TGTGCCAGCTCAGAGGACAGGGGGACTGAAGCTTTCTTT. The encoded protein is CASSEDRGTEAFF. The full variable domain, rest sourced from reference TRBV18 and TRBJ1-1, is NAGVMQNPRHLVRRRGQEARLRCSPMKGHSHVYWYRQLPEEGLKFMVYLQKENIIDESGMPKERFSAEFPKEGPSILRIQQVVRGDSAAYFCASSEDRGTEAFFGQGTRLTVV.

The CDR3 DNA sequence: TGCAGCGTCATAGCGGGGGCCGCCTACAATGAGCAGTTCTTC. Translating it yields CSVIAGAAYNEQFF. The chain is built from TRBV29-1 and TRBJ2-1, with 9 bases lining up with TRBD2. Unmatched junction bases numbered 5, after V lost 6 bases and J lost 2 bases. The CDR3 extends over 14 amino acids. The V gene's germline CDR1 is SQVTM and CDR2 ANQGSEA.

The chain employs TRBV30 and TRBJ2-2; D perhaps matches TRBD1 (5 bases). Germline V CDR1 and CDR2: GTSNPN, SVGIG (reference sequence). The CDR3 runs to 12 residues. V lost 5 bases to trimming and J lost 2 bases, with 6 bases between them. CDR3 nucleotide sequence: TGTGCCTGGCAGGGTAACACCGGGGAGCTGTTTTTT. Translating it yields CAWQGNTGELFF.

This clone was counted between two and nine times. The V gene is TRBV6-5, the J gene TRBJ2-3; D gene uncertain. CDR1 and CDR2 from the germline V gene are MNHEY and SVGAGI. V was shortened by 7 bases and J by 3 bases, with 11 bases between the two germline ends. This CDR3 has 13 residues. The CDR3 DNA is TGTGCCAGCACGCGATTGGGGACAGATACGCAGTATTTT. Amino acids: CASTRLGTDTQYF.

This clone was observed a handful of times. This chain connects TRBV6-1 to TRBJ2-3; 8 bases line up with TRBD2. With V trimmed by 7 bases and J by 3 bases, 9 bases remained unmatched. The CDR3 length is 15 residues. Germline V gene lookup returns CDR1 MNHNS and CDR2 SASEGT. The chain's CDR3 is CASKQGLARTDTQYF. The CDR3, as DNA: TGTGCCAGCAAGCAAGGACTAGCTAGGACAGATACGCAGTATTTT.

This clone was seen more than once but under ten times. The V and J genes are TRBV7-3 and TRBJ2-6; D gene unclear. This CDR3 comprises 14 residues. The ends were cut back, 8 bases at V and 0 bases at J, with 8 bases in the middle. Germline CDR1 reads SGHTA; CDR2 reads FQGTGA. The CDR3 loop is CASSGSSGANVLTF. CDR3 DNA sequence: TGTGCCAGCTCTGGAAGCTCTGGGGCCAACGTCCTGACTTTC.

The gene calls are TRBV4-2 and TRBJ2-2; D is perhaps TRBD1 (6 bases). CDR1 is LGHNA and CDR2 is YNFKEQ in the germline V gene. V lost 0 bases and J 4 bases, leaving 18 bases between the germline ends. The CDR3 has 18 residues. CDR3 DNA sequence: TGTGCCAGCAGCCAAGATCAACAGGGACCAACCTCCACCGGGGAGCTGTTTTTT. Protein sequence: CASSQDQQGPTSTGELFF.

This clone has more than one count but fewer than ten. The V gene is TRBV30, the J gene TRBJ1-4; D gene unclear. CDR1 GTSNPN and CDR2 SVGIG come from the germline V gene (reference sequence). V was shortened by 5 bases and J by 5 bases, with 15 bases between the two germline ends. CDR3 length: 14 residues. Here the CDR3 DNA reads TGTGCCTGGGGAAGGTCCGAAACCAATGAAAAACTGTTTTTT. Its protein product is CAWGRSETNEKLFF. Full variable domain (outside the CDR3, taken from reference TRBV30 and TRBJ1-4): SQTIHQWPATLVQPVGSPLSLECTVEGTSNPNLYWYRQAAGRGLQLLFYSVGIGQISSEVPQNLSASRPQDRQFILSSKKLLLSDSGFYLCAWGRSETNEKLFFGSGTQLSVL.

This clone was detected a few times. V usage is TRBV11-2 and J usage is TRBJ2-5, with 14 bases identical to TRBD2. After removal of 5 bases from V and 2 bases from J, the junction contained 10 bases not matched to a gene. The length of the CDR3 is 18 residues. Germline values: CDR1 SGHAT, CDR2 FQNNGV. CDR3 nucleotides: TGTGCCAGCAGCCCATTTTCAAGACTAGCGGGGGGGCAAGAGACCCAGTACTTC. It translates to CASSPFSRLAGGQETQYF.